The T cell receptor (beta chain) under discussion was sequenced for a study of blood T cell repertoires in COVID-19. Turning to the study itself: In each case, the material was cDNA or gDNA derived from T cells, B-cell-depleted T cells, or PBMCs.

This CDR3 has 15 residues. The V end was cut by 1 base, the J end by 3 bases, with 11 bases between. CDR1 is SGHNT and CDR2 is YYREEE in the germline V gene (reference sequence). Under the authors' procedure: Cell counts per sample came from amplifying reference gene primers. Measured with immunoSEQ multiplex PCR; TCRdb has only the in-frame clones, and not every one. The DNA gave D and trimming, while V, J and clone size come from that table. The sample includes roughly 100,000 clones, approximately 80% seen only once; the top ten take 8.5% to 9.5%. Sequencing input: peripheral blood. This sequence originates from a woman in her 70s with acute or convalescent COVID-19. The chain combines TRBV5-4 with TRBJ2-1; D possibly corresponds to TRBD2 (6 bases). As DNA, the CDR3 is TGTGCCAGCAGCTTGACTGGCGGGGACTACAATGAGCAGTTCTTC. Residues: CASSLTGGDYNEQFF.